The 4 T cell receptor beta chains presented below share a single source sample, sequenced in a study of cytomegalovirus exposure and HLA in healthy donors. The PCR used 60 Vbeta and 13 Jbeta primers. Some clones are missing from TCRdb's copy, which holds only in-frame ones; the method was immunoSEQ multiplex PCR. The table records roughly 120,000 clones, 15% of them present only once. The specimen sequenced was PBMCs. All receptors come from a woman younger than 35 in good health and CMV-seronegative.

This clone occurred a few times. V gene TRBV30 combines with J gene TRBJ2-3; 8 bases align to TRBD1. The CDR3 has 13 amino acids. The V gene end was trimmed by 5 bases and the J gene end by 6 bases; junction bases not matched to a gene: 7. CDR1 and CDR2 from the germline V gene are GTSNPN and SVGIG (reference sequence). The chain's CDR3 is CAWEFRGRDTQYF. The DNA of the CDR3 is TGTGCCTGGGAATTCAGGGGGCGGGATACGCAGTATTTT.

V gene TRBV7-9 combines with J gene TRBJ2-7; no reliable D call. V lost 5 bases, J lost 4 bases, and 9 bases lay in between. In germline, CDR1 is SEHNR, CDR2 FQNEAQ (reference sequence). The CDR3 spans 12 residues. CDR3 coding DNA: TGTGCCAGCAGCCCACTCGGGTACGAGCAGTACTTC. Residues: CASSPLGYEQYF.

A few counts support this clone. The V call is TRBV28, the J call TRBJ1-2, with D maybe TRBD1 (5 bases). Trimming left V 3 bases short and J 2 bases short, with 10 bases between. Germline CDR1 MDHEN, CDR2 SYDVKM. This CDR3 region has 14 residues. CDR3 coding DNA: TGTGCCAGCAGTTTGGGGGGTTTCAACTATGGCTACACCTTC. Amino acid sequence: CASSLGGFNYGYTF.

This rearrangement joins TRBV9 to TRBJ2-7, with 15 bases matching TRBD2. The CDR3 sequence is 15 residues long. The V and J ends lost 4 bases and 4 bases, in that order; junction bases with no gene match: 3. CDR1 SGDLS and CDR2 YYNGEE come from the germline V gene. CDR3 sequence reads: CASSPGLAGGYEQYF. In DNA, the CDR3 is TGTGCCAGCAGCCCCGGACTAGCGGGAGGGTACGAGCAGTACTTC.